A selection of T cell receptor beta chains follows, all from one sample in a study of early T cells in non-severe SARS-CoV-2 infection. TCRdb redid the calling of the 5' RACE reads with MiXCR, one entry per CDR3 protein. The sample records roughly 70,000 distinct CDR3 sequences, approximately 13% being singletons. Sequencing input: whole blood. The receptor set was obtained from an adult who was a healthcare worker with PCR-confirmed SARS-CoV-2 infection or an uninfected control (not recorded which). CDR3s include the opening cysteine and the closing phenylalanine or tryptophan. A D gene is named only where the DNA matches it firmly. The size field is filled for only some rows; it gives once, few, many or a size class.

d_call j_call clone_size v_call cdr3_length cdr3_aa cdr3_nt
TRBD1 TRBJ1-1 - TRBV29-1 12 CSVEETGRVAFF TGCAGCGTTGAAGAGACAGGGAGGGTAGCTTTCTTT
- TRBJ2-1 many TRBV27 12 CASSARAPVEFF TGTGCCAGCAGTGCCCGGGCCCCGGTTGAGTTCTTC
- TRBJ1-2 many TRBV12-5 16 CASGLGAAQANYGYTF TGTGCTAGTGGTTTAGGGGCCGCCCAAGCTAACTATGGCTACACCTTC
TRBD1 TRBJ1-2 many TRBV18 14 CASSPLGQGYGYTF TGTGCCAGCTCACCACTGGGACAGGGCTATGGCTACACCTTC
- TRBJ1-2 once TRBV12-3/TRBV12-4 14 CASSLSGANYGYTF TGTGCCAGCAGTTTATCGGGGGCCAACTATGGCTACACCTTC
TRBD2 TRBJ2-5 - TRBV11-2 14 CASSLAGGGETQYF TGTGCCAGCAGCTTAGCCGGCGGGGGAGAGACCCAGTACTTC
- TRBJ2-7 many TRBV18 14 CASSPTFSSYEQYF TGTGCCAGCTCACCTACCTTTAGCTCCTACGAGCAGTACTTC
- TRBJ1-1 - TRBV9 15 CASSATGSRDTEAFF TGTGCCAGCAGCGCAACAGGATCTCGTGACACTGAAGCTTTCTTT
- TRBJ2-3 few TRBV28 15 CASKGRTETTDTQYF TGTGCCAGCAAGGGTCGGACAGAAACCACAGATACGCAGTATTTT
TRBD2 TRBJ2-3 - TRBV29-1 14 CSSRLAGGTDTQYF TGCAGCTCTAGACTAGCGGGGGGCACAGATACGCAGTATTTT
- TRBJ2-4 many TRBV12-3/TRBV12-4 14 CASSLTGSENIQYF TGTGCCAGCAGTCTCACAGGGTCGGAAAACATTCAGTACTTC
- TRBJ2-1 once TRBV20-1 15 CSARSRYRVGNEQFF TGCAGTGCTCGGTCTAGGTACAGGGTAGGGAATGAGCAGTTCTTC
TRBD1 TRBJ2-5 many TRBV7-2 15 CASSLRQGKQETQYF TGTGCCAGCAGCTTGCGACAGGGGAAGCAAGAGACCCAGTACTTC
- TRBJ2-6 many TRBV4-3 16 CASSQEAGSGANVLTF TGCGCCAGCAGCCAAGAGGCGGGGTCTGGGGCCAACGTCCTGACTTTC
- TRBJ2-7 - TRBV27 15 CASSPDSRYPYEQYF TGTGCCAGCAGTCCGGACAGCCGGTACCCCTACGAGCAGTACTTC
- TRBJ2-7 few TRBV4-2 14 CASSQDLRGYEQYF TGTGCCAGCAGCCAAGATCTGCGGGGCTACGAGCAGTACTTC
- TRBJ2-1 many TRBV20-1 12 CSARDTYNEQFF TGCAGTGCTAGGGACACTTACAATGAGCAGTTCTTC
- TRBJ2-1 - TRBV25-1 15 CASSEPGSSYNEQFF TGTGCCAGCAGTGAACCCGGCAGCTCCTACAATGAGCAGTTCTTC
- TRBJ2-7 few TRBV7-7 14 CASSRDPTSYEQYF TGTGCCAGCAGCCGGGACCCCACGTCCTACGAGCAGTACTTC
TRBD1 TRBJ2-2 many TRBV6-5 16 CASQLTGTGGTGELFF TGTGCCAGTCAACTAACCGGGACAGGGGGAACCGGGGAGCTGTTTTTT
- TRBJ2-5 many TRBV11-2 14 CASSLVLSPETQYF TGTGCCAGCAGCTTAGTCCTGTCACCAGAGACCCAGTACTTC
- TRBJ2-7 many TRBV29-1 13 CSVADRKAAEQYF TGCAGCGTTGCCGACAGGAAGGCAGCGGAGCAGTACTTC
TRBD2 TRBJ2-5 many TRBV7-2 14 CASRKAGETETQYF TGTGCCAGCAGAAAGGCGGGGGAAACAGAGACCCAGTACTTC
TRBD1 TRBJ1-5 many TRBV6-2/TRBV6-3 19 CASSYSTWRQGEGDQPQHF TGTGCCAGCAGTTACTCGACATGGCGCCAGGGGGAAGGAGATCAGCCCCAGCATTTT
TRBD1 TRBJ2-5 many TRBV11-2 16 CASSPRTGVYQETQYF TGTGCCAGCAGCCCTCGGACAGGGGTTTACCAAGAGACCCAGTACTTC
- TRBJ1-1 many TRBV7-9 12 CASSLTTFEAFF TGTGCCAGCAGCCTAACGACCTTTGAAGCTTTCTTT
TRBD1 TRBJ2-7 many TRBV28 12 CASSPDRDEQYF TGTGCCAGCAGCCCCGACAGGGACGAGCAGTACTTC
TRBD1 TRBJ2-2 many TRBV4-3 16 CASSLDRGTNTGELFF TGCGCCAGCAGCCTTGACAGGGGGACGAACACCGGGGAGCTGTTTTTT
- TRBJ2-7 many TRBV12-3/TRBV12-4 13 CASSFGASYEQYF TGTGCCAGCAGTTTCGGGGCTAGCTACGAGCAGTACTTC
- TRBJ2-3 - TRBV12-3/TRBV12-4 14 CASRHGAKPDTQYF TGTGCCAGCAGACACGGAGCCAAACCAGATACGCAGTATTTT
- TRBJ2-7 many TRBV3-1 15 CASSQGFDPSYEQYF TGTGCCAGCAGCCAAGGGTTTGACCCCTCCTACGAGCAGTACTTC
TRBD1 TRBJ2-2 many TRBV6-5 13 CASTSTGDGELFF TGTGCCAGCACCTCGACAGGGGACGGGGAGCTGTTTTTT
- TRBJ2-1 - TRBV10-2 10 CASNANEQFF TGCGCCAGCAATGCGAATGAGCAGTTCTTC
- TRBJ1-6 many TRBV7-6 15 CASSLDTGQNSPLHF TGTGCCAGCAGCTTAGACACAGGGCAAAATTCACCCCTCCACTTT
- TRBJ2-5 many TRBV24-1 16 CATSDRATFDQETQYF TGTGCCACCAGTGATCGGGCGACATTCGATCAAGAGACCCAGTACTTC
- TRBJ2-5 many TRBV14 15 CASSQVGRTRETQYF TGTGCCAGCAGCCAAGTTGGGCGGACGCGGGAGACCCAGTACTTC
- TRBJ1-6 - TRBV6-2/TRBV6-3 13 CASSREDYSPLHF TGTGCCAGCAGTAGAGAAGATTATTCACCCCTCCACTTT
- TRBJ1-5 few TRBV12-3/TRBV12-4 13 CASSFWGGQPQHF TGTGCCAGCAGTTTTTGGGGGGGTCAGCCCCAGCATTTT
TRBD2 TRBJ2-5 many TRBV12-3/TRBV12-4 16 CASSFTSGGDQETQYF TGTGCCAGCAGTTTTACTAGCGGGGGAGACCAAGAGACCCAGTACTTC
- TRBJ1-6 many TRBV10-2 15 CASSEGGRENSPLHF TGCGCCAGCAGTGAGGGGGGCAGGGAAAATTCACCCCTCCACTTT
TRBD2 TRBJ2-1 many TRBV12-3/TRBV12-4 16 CASSPRDGGMYNEQFF TGTGCCAGCAGCCCACGAGACGGGGGGATGTACAATGAGCAGTTCTTC